The clone carrying this TCR beta chain was observed a single time. Trimming removed 4 bases at V and 5 bases at J, with 12 bases between. This CDR3 contains 13 residues. The germline CDR1 and CDR2 sequences are SGHRS and YFSETQ. Per the study methods: Using reference gene primer amplification, nucleated cell counts were estimated. Using immunoSEQ multiplex PCR, the repertoire was profiled, and TCRdb retains in-frame clones only, with some absent. The V and J calls and clone size are taken from that table; D and trimming were inferred from the DNA. The profile shows approximately 45,000 clones, 85% to 90% of them singletons. This sample was included in a study of blood T cell repertoires in COVID-19.

Sample: peripheral blood. This sequence joins TRBV5-1 and TRBJ2-5; tentatively, D is TRBD2 (6 bases). This receptor was identified in a human donor in a cohort sampled during active COVID-19. CDR3 bases: TGCGCCAGCAGCCCAACTAGCCGTGAGACCCAGTACTTC. Translated: CASSPTSRETQYF.